What follows are 15 T cell receptor beta chains derived from one specimen sequenced in a study of identical twins. TCRdb re-analysed the 5' RACE reads in MiXCR, keeping a single row per CDR3 protein. The sample has 1.5 million to 2 million distinct CDR3 sequences, roughly 35% seen once; the top ten hold more than 0.25%. The material sequenced was cord blood. All receptors come from a newborn girl in good health.

A few counts support this clonotype. V gene TRBV6-1 combines with J gene TRBJ1-1; D uncertain. The CDR3 runs to 13 residues. Trimming stripped 6 bases from V and 2 bases from J, with 10 bases between. From germline, CDR1 is MNHNS and CDR2 SASEGT. The CDR3 DNA follows: TGTGCCAGCAGGGAGAACGGCAACACTGAAGCTTTCTTT. Translation gives CASRENGNTEAFF.

The J gene is TRBJ2-7, the V gene TRBV7-9; TRBD1 matches 8 bases. The CDR3 has 14 amino acids. CDR1 is SEHNR and CDR2 is FQNEAQ in the germline V gene (reference sequence). The V gene end was trimmed by 5 bases and the J gene end by 5 bases; junction bases not matched to a gene: 8. DNA of the CDR3: TGTGCCAGCAGCCCAAAACAGGGGGTCGACGAGCAGTACTTC. Encoded protein: CASSPKQGVDEQYF.

The V gene is TRBV11-2, the J gene TRBJ2-1; D not resolved. With 0 bases removed from V and 5 bases from J, the gap between germline ends came to 5 bases. CDR1 is SGHAT, CDR2 FQNNGV, per germline. This CDR3 spans 13 amino acids. The DNA of the CDR3 is TGTGCCAGCAGCTTAGAACTCCACAATGAGCAGTTCTTC. Its translation is CASSLELHNEQFF.

The chain uses TRBV4-2 and TRBJ2-3; 12 bases are shared with TRBD1. The CDR3 spans 17 residues. CDR1 is LGHNA and CDR2 is YNFKEQ in the germline V gene. The V segment lost 1 base and the J segment 6 bases; nucleotides outside the gene matches: 8. In DNA, the CDR3 is TGTGCCAGCAGCCAAGCCTCTTGGGACAGGGGGCTGGATACGCAGTATTTT. Encoded protein: CASSQASWDRGLDTQYF.

This clonotype showed up just a few times. The rearrangement joins TRBV20-1 to TRBJ1-6; D uncertain. The V end was cut by 6 bases, the J end by 8 bases, with 17 bases between. This CDR3 region has 14 residues. The germline V gene encodes CDR1 DFQATT and CDR2 SNEGSKA (reference sequence). The CDR3 spells CSAHMEGPYSPLHF. CDR3 in DNA: TGCAGTGCACATATGGAAGGCCCCTATTCACCCCTCCACTTT.

V and J are TRBV4-1 and TRBJ2-5; TRBD2 matches 9 bases. Trimming removed 6 bases from V and 4 bases from J; junction bases left unmatched: 24. The CDR3 runs 20 residues. Per the germline V gene, CDR1 is MGHRA and CDR2 is YSYEKL. CDR3 bases: TGCGCCAGCAGACACATTCTTAGCGGGGGAAGTAGGTACTGTGGAGAGACCCAGTACTTC. It codes for CASRHILSGGSRYCGETQYF.

This clonotype was counted a few times. The V call is TRBV9, the J call TRBJ2-3; 9 nucleotides agree with TRBD2. There are 16 residues in the CDR3. Germline assignment: CDR1 SGDLS and CDR2 YYNGEE. The trim removed 3 bases at V and 2 bases at J, leaving 7 bases unmatched. CDR3 nucleotide sequence: TGTGCCAGCAGCGGACTTCGCGGGGGGGCCACAGATACGCAGTATTTT. Translation gives CASSGLRGGATDTQYF.

This clonotype was picked up one time. An end of the junction differs from the germline gene, which may be a read error. V usage is TRBV3-1 and J usage is TRBJ2-1; 11 bases align to TRBD2. CDR3 length equals 14 residues. Germline-derived CDR1 and CDR2 are LGHDT and YNNKEL (reference sequence). The chain's CDR3 is CASSLLLAGDDQFF. DNA of the CDR3: TGTGCCAGCAGCCTCCTACTAGCGGGGGATGACCAGTTCTTC.

This sequence joins TRBV21-1 and TRBJ2-3; the table assigns TRBD1, which was not confirmed against the DNA. TRBV21-1 is a documented pseudogene. The length of the CDR3 is 15 residues. CDR3 protein: CASSAGTDYTDTQYF. The CDR3 DNA reads TGTGCCAGCAGCGCCGGGACAGATTACACAGATACGCAGTATTTT.

In its sample, this clonotype was seen a few times. CDR3 residues: CASSHRGSYNSPLHF. The CDR3 DNA follows: TGTGCCAGCAGCCACAGGGGGTCCTATAATTCACCCCTCCACTTT. The rearrangement uses TRBV4-2 and TRBJ1-6; 7 positions match TRBD1. The germline gives CDR1 LGHNA, CDR2 YNFKEQ. This CDR3 is 15 amino acids long. J was trimmed by 1 base and V by 3 bases; bases with no gene match: 0.

In this sample, this clonotype turned up a few times. The rearrangement joins TRBV24-1 to TRBJ2-5; 9 bases map to TRBD1. The CDR3 is 14 amino acids. The V and J ends lost 4 bases and 5 bases, in that order; junction bases with no gene match: 4. Germline V gene lookup returns CDR1 KGHDR and CDR2 SFDVKD. The CDR3 nucleotides read TGTGCCACCAGTGACCTCGGGACAGGGGAGACCCAGTACTTC. Translating it yields CATSDLGTGETQYF.

This chain connects TRBV6-1 to TRBJ2-1; 8 bases map to TRBD2. From germline, CDR1 is MNHNS and CDR2 SASEGT. This CDR3 contains 17 residues. J was trimmed by 5 bases and V by 6 bases; bases with no gene match: 15. The CDR3 nucleotides are TGTGCCAGCAGGCTCGCGGGGGGCCCAACGGGGAACAATGAGCAGTTCTTC. As protein: CASRLAGGPTGNNEQFF.

This chain connects TRBV18 to TRBJ1-2; 7 bases agree with TRBD1. Trimming cost V 1 base and J 7 bases; bases outside gene matches: 6. Looked up from germline, CDR1 is KGHSH and CDR2 is LQKENI. This CDR3 contains 14 residues. The DNA for the CDR3 is TGTGCCAGCTCACCACTTGGGACAGAAGGTGGCTACACCTTC. Amino acids: CASSPLGTEGGYTF. The whole variable domain, filled in from reference TRBV18 and TRBJ1-2, reads NAGVMQNPRHLVRRRGQEARLRCSPMKGHSHVYWYRQLPEEGLKFMVYLQKENIIDESGMPKERFSAEFPKEGPSILRIQQVVRGDSAAYFCASSPLGTEGGYTFGSGTRLTVV.

V is TRBV9 and J is TRBJ2-5; D call uncertain. The CDR3 has 13 amino acids. Trimming took 3 bases from V and 1 from J, leaving 7 bases between them. From germline, CDR1 is SGDLS and CDR2 YYNGEE. The CDR3 coding sequence is TGTGCCAGCAGCGGAGGCCCCCAAGAGACCCAGTACTTC. Translation: CASSGGPQETQYF.

This clonotype was counted a few times. This sequence joins TRBV5-6 and TRBJ2-7, with D unclear. The length of the CDR3 is 12 residues. V lost 2 bases and J 7 bases, leaving 10 bases between the germline ends. Germline CDR1 SGHDT, CDR2 YYEEEE. This chain's CDR3 is CASSLAPWEQYF. The DNA for the CDR3 is TGTGCCAGCAGCTTAGCCCCGTGGGAGCAGTACTTC.